This TCR beta chain was recorded in a study of T cells after yellow fever vaccination. At the level of the study: Sorting on CD3, CD45RA, CCR7 and CD95 yielded EM, EMRA, CM and Tscm memory subsets. Findings and limits, study-wide: Researchers noted that a small share of clonotypes showed up in both CD4 and CD8 compartments.

This CDR3 has 16 residues. In germline, CDR1 is DFQATT, CDR2 SNEGSKA (reference sequence). This clonotype was found a few times. An end of the junction does not agree with germline; a read error may underlie this. TCRdb independently ran MiXCR on the 5' RACE reads; one entry per CDR3 protein. This table has around 26,000 distinct CDR3 sequences, around 3.4% appearing once. The material was PBMCs, either bulk or a sorted T-cell subset (CD4+, CD8+, memory, or dextramer-sorted; not recorded which), obtained roughly 45 days after the first yellow fever vaccination. The chain combines TRBV20-1 with TRBJ1-1, with TRBD1 matching over 8 bases. This clonotype was sampled from a man aged 18 to 30 who received the YFV17D yellow fever vaccine. The CDR3 region has the DNA TGCTGTGCTAGAGACCCCCGACAGGGGATGAACACTGAAGCTTTCTTT. The encoded protein is CCARDPRQGMNTEAFF.